What follows are 17 T cell receptor beta chains derived from one specimen sequenced in a study of identifying expanded T cells in peripheral blood. Libraries were prepared by immunoSEQ multiplex PCR; TCRdb keeps only in-frame clonotypes and omits some of them. Among roughly 56,000 clones listed, around four fifths were seen once. The specimen was blood. All receptors derive from a person aged 18 to 70 in good health.

The chain has TRBV5-6 and TRBJ2-5; D gene ambiguous. The CDR3 runs 11 residues. Germline V gives CDR1 SGHDT, CDR2 YYEEEE. V was trimmed by 4 bases and J by 0 bases, leaving 1 base between them. The CDR3 is CASSHQETQYF. The CDR3 nucleotides are TGTGCCAGCAGCCACCAAGAGACCCAGTACTTC.

The gene calls are TRBV5-1 and TRBJ1-2, with 7 nucleotides matching TRBD1. Germline V gene sequence: CDR1 SGHRS, CDR2 YFSETQ. The length of the CDR3 is 14 residues. The V and J ends lost 4 bases and 4 bases, in that order; junction bases with no gene match: 7. Written as DNA, the CDR3 is TGCGCCAGCAGCCTAGTTTCAGGGGGCTATGGCTACACCTTC. Translation gives CASSLVSGGYGYTF.

The chain employs TRBV14 and TRBJ2-7; D ambiguous. Trimming pared 3 bases from V and 3 bases from J, leaving 15 bases between. CDR1 SGHDN and CDR2 FVKESK come from the germline V gene. CDR3 length: 15 amino acids. CDR3 loop: CASSQFSNPVYEQYF. CDR3 in DNA: TGTGCCAGCAGCCAGTTCTCCAACCCGGTCTACGAGCAGTACTTC.

The chain couples TRBV9 to TRBJ2-1, with TRBD2 matching 9 bases. Germline trimming cut 4 bases from V and 6 bases from J; bases unmatched to any gene: 11. Germline assignment: CDR1 SGDLS and CDR2 YYNGEE. The CDR3 consists of 16 residues. DNA of the CDR3: TGTGCCAGCAGCTCTTCGGGCGGGAGGGCCAGCAATGAGCAGTTCTTC. This encodes CASSSSGGRASNEQFF. The variable domain in full, with the rest retrieved from reference TRBV9 and TRBJ2-1, is DSGVTQTPKHLITATGQRVTLRCSPRSGDLSVYWYQQSLDQGLQFLIQYYNGEERAKGNILERFSAQQFPDLHSELNLSSLELGDSALYFCASSSSGGRASNEQFFGPGTRLTVL.

The rearrangement links TRBV9 to TRBJ1-2; D possibly corresponds to TRBD1 (6 bases). The length of the CDR3 is 12 residues. The V gene's germline CDR1 is SGDLS and CDR2 YYNGEE. Trimming removed 4 bases at V and 8 bases at J, with 12 bases between. CDR3 sequence reads: CASSQGHSGYTF. The CDR3 region has the DNA TGTGCCAGCAGCCAGGGACACTCCGGCTACACCTTC.

This rearrangement joins TRBV9 to TRBJ1-1; no definite D call. This CDR3 is built from 13 residues. Trimming cost V 0 bases and J 0 bases, with 3 bases left between them. Germline-derived CDR1 and CDR2 are SGDLS and YYNGEE. CDR3 DNA sequence: TGTGCCAGCAGCGTAGATATGAACACTGAAGCTTTCTTT. This sequence encodes CASSVDMNTEAFF.

The V and J genes are TRBV5-6 and TRBJ2-5, with 8 bases aligning to TRBD2. The junction had 5 bases not matched to a gene; V was cut back by 2 bases and J by 2 bases. The germline CDR1 and CDR2 sequences are SGHDT and YYEEEE. The CDR3 covers 15 residues. CDR3 nucleotides: TGTGCCAGCAGCTTAGCAGGGACTAGTCAAGAGACCCAGTACTTC. Translation gives CASSLAGTSQETQYF.

The gene calls are TRBV5-4 and TRBJ2-3; D is undetermined. The germline gives CDR1 SGHNT, CDR2 YYREEE (reference sequence). The V end lost 4 bases, the J end lost 6 bases, and 12 bases lay between the germline ends. The length of the CDR3 is 13 residues. The CDR3 reads CASSQIRADTQYF. The CDR3 region has the DNA TGTGCCAGCAGCCAGATCCGGGCCGATACGCAGTATTTT.

This chain joins TRBV21-1 and TRBJ2-7; the DNA was not compared with TRBD2, the D call given in the table. TRBV21-1 has pseudogene status. The CDR3 extends over 14 amino acids. CDR3: CASSKCGSSGEQYV. DNA of the CDR3: TGTGCCAGCAGCAAATGTGGCTCCTCGGGTGAGCAGTACGTC.

The chain links TRBV9 to TRBJ2-3; D perhaps matches TRBD2 (5 bases). The length of the CDR3 is 16 residues. The V gene lost 2 bases and the J gene lost 3 bases, with 16 bases spanning the gap. CDR1 is SGDLS, CDR2 YYNGEE, per germline. CDR3: CASSVSVYGGTDTQYF. Written as DNA, the CDR3 is TGTGCCAGCAGCGTCAGTGTGTACGGCGGGACAGATACGCAGTATTTT.

This chain links TRBV6-5 with TRBJ2-7; TRBD2 matches at 8 bases. Germline trimming cut 10 bases from V and 5 bases from J; bases unmatched to any gene: 10. CDR3 size: 13 residues. In germline, CDR1 is MNHEY, CDR2 SVGAGI. The CDR3 DNA sequence: TGTGCCACATCGAGGCTAGCGGGCAACGAGCAGTACTTC. Its protein product is CATSRLAGNEQYF.

The chain uses TRBV30 and TRBJ2-7; D not certain. V was pared by 2 bases and J by 4 bases, with 12 bases between. Germline lookup yields CDR1 GTSNPN and CDR2 SVGIG (reference sequence). The CDR3 consists of 13 residues. The CDR3 nucleotides read TGTGCCTGGAGTATAGTGGCTAGTTACGAGCAGTACTTC. Translating it yields CAWSIVASYEQYF.

The chain joins TRBV2 to TRBJ2-2, with D possibly being TRBD2 (5 bases). V was shortened by 6 bases and J by 6 bases, with 20 bases between the two germline ends. Germline loops: CDR1 SNHLY, CDR2 FYNNEI. The CDR3 loop spans 16 amino acids. DNA for the CDR3: TGTGCCAGCAGGGCTGAGAGGGTCCGTCAAGCCGGGGAGCTGTTTTTT. It codes for CASRAERVRQAGELFF.

This chain links TRBV5-5 with TRBJ2-2, with TRBD1 matching over 7 bases. In germline, CDR1 is SGHKS, CDR2 YYEKEE (reference sequence). Trimming at V came to 5 bases and at J to 0 bases, leaving 7 bases not matched to a gene. There are 16 residues in the CDR3. The CDR3 reads CASSPPGTANTGELFF. The CDR3, as DNA: TGTGCCAGCAGTCCCCCCGGGACAGCGAACACCGGGGAGCTGTTTTTT.

This chain joins TRBV6-1 and TRBJ2-3; 8 bases agree with TRBD2. Germline lookup yields CDR1 MNHNS and CDR2 SASEGT. V was pared by 6 bases and J by 2 bases, with 4 bases of the junction left unmatched. The CDR3 runs 14 residues. This chain's CDR3 is CASRRGADTDTQYF. DNA for the CDR3: TGTGCCAGCAGGCGGGGGGCCGACACAGATACGCAGTATTTT.

This clone was observed once. The chain couples TRBV7-9 to TRBJ1-2, with 7 nucleotides matching TRBD1. The junction had 6 bases not matched to a gene; V was cut back by 1 base and J by 4 bases. CDR1 and CDR2 (germline): SEHNR, FQNEAQ (reference sequence). The length of the CDR3 is 15 residues. CDR3 nucleotides: TGTGCCAGCAGCTTAGAGACAGGGAGTCCCTATGGCTACACCTTC. Translated: CASSLETGSPYGYTF.

V usage is TRBV18 and J usage is TRBJ1-1, with TRBD1 identical over 9 bases. Trimming took 4 bases from V and 3 from J; bases not matched to a gene: 6. The CDR3 has 15 amino acids. Germline V lookup: CDR1 KGHSH, CDR2 LQKENI. Here the CDR3 reads CASSLRTGVDTEAFF. CDR3 nucleotides: TGTGCCAGCTCACTCCGGACAGGGGTGGACACTGAAGCTTTCTTT.